This T cell receptor beta chain is drawn from a study of cytomegalovirus exposure and HLA in healthy donors. A remark on this clone: The target antigen is unknown.

Primers: 60 Vbeta forward and 13 Jbeta reverse. Here immunoSEQ multiplex PCR was the method, and the copy in TCRdb shows in-frame clones only, minus some. The sample lists around 120,000 clones; roughly 69% were seen once. Study-wide points: Data from an earlier analysis indicated that most TCR beta V segments were productive either about 90% or about 30% of the time.

The CDR3 is made up of 12 amino acids. The V and J ends lost 5 bases and 4 bases respectively, with 7 bases between them. Germline V gives CDR1 MNHEY, CDR2 SVGAGI. This sequence originates from a woman in her forties in good health and CMV-seropositive. The J gene is TRBJ2-3, the V gene TRBV6-5; D perhaps matches TRBD2 (5 bases). Sequencing was carried out using PBMCs. CDR3 nucleotide sequence: TGTGCCAGCAGTCGGACTGCAGATACGCAGTATTTT. Its translation: CASSRTADTQYF.